The sequence of this T cell receptor beta chain was determined in a study of radiation and T cells in renal cell carcinoma. Study-wide findings and caveats: In blood, top tumor clones expanded by 2 weeks, shrinking by 4. Pretreatment tumor biopsies were lacking, so baseline clonotypes are unknown.

Turning to this clone: What it binds is not known. Germline and junction disagree at one end, which may indicate a read error.

Only in-frame clones appear in the TCRdb table, and some are missing; sequencing was by immunoSEQ multiplex PCR. Here the sample spans roughly 150,000 clones, roughly 87% being singletons. Time point reported: blood 2 weeks post-SBRT. Treatment denoted: 15 Gy SBRT to primary tumor, nephrectomy 4 weeks later. Serial blood draws occurred at baseline and 2 and 4 weeks post-SBRT. Clear cell pathology was present in this patient's renal cell carcinoma. The sequence derives from a woman in her forties or fifties with renal cell carcinoma. Here the sequenced sample was blood, taken from a patient whose treatment included radiotherapy and nephrectomy.

The CDR3 coding sequence is TGTGCCAGCAGAGAATTACAGGGGAGGGGAAACACTGAAGCTTTCTTT. The encoded protein is CASRELQGRGNTEAFF. V and J are TRBV25-1 and TRBJ1-1; 7 bases are a match to TRBD1. Per the germline V gene, CDR1 is MGHDK and CDR2 is SYGVNS. This CDR3 spans 16 amino acids.